This TCR beta chain was retrieved from a study of patients and donors after allogeneic stem cell transplantation (TCRdb year 2020). Notes on this clonotype: Its target antigen remains unknown. No much larger clonotype is one base removed from it; base qualities were not supplied.

Its CDR3 holds 16 amino acids, cysteine through phenylalanine. Only the CDR3 DNA is retained, 48 bases long and in frame from the first base. V is clipped by 2 bases and J by 7 bases, and the sequence between their germline boundaries is 15 bases long. Library construction relied on RT-PCR. The run used a NextSeq 550. The public reads were quality trimmed at Q25 with fastp and then assembled into clones with MiXCR by TCRdb, keeping productive beta chains. Rows with one shared CDR3 protein collapse into an entry with the most common genes and DNA. Within this sample are some 150,000 distinct CDR3 sequences, with roughly 35% of them counted one time only. Of the sample, 40% to 55% falls within the top ten clones.

The rearrangement combines TRBV12-3 or TRBV12-4 with TRBJ1-6; the D segment could be TRBD1, given 6 matching bases. Source material: blood, either unsorted or a sorted T cell fraction (not recorded which). This TCR was recovered from a human donor who was either an allogeneic HSCT recipient or a stem cell or donor lymphocyte infusion donor (not recorded which). It is not recorded whose cells these are; they may come from a transplant donor. The nucleotide sequence reads as follows: TGTGCCAGCAGTTTAAGGGGGGGAATCCTAAATTCACCCCTCCACTTT. Protein translation: CASSLRGGILNSPLHF.